This T cell receptor beta chain was captured by sequencing in a study of T cell responses to AZD1222 COVID-19 vaccine. CDR1 is MDHEN and CDR2 is SYDVKM in the germline V gene. Trimming removed 3 bases at V and 5 bases at J, with 8 bases between. CDR3 length: 13 residues. Libraries were prepared by immunoSEQ multiplex PCR; TCRdb keeps only in-frame clonotypes and omits some of them. The sample records about 110,000 clones, 70% to 90% being singletons. This sequence joins TRBV28 and TRBJ2-1, with D possibly matching TRBD2 (5 bases). The source material was peripheral blood, sampled on day 0 of AZD1222 vaccination. The TCR originated in an adult in good health. The CDR3 region has the DNA TGTGCCAGCAGTTTGGACGGGAACAATGAGCAGTTCTTC. Translation gives CASSLDGNNEQFF.